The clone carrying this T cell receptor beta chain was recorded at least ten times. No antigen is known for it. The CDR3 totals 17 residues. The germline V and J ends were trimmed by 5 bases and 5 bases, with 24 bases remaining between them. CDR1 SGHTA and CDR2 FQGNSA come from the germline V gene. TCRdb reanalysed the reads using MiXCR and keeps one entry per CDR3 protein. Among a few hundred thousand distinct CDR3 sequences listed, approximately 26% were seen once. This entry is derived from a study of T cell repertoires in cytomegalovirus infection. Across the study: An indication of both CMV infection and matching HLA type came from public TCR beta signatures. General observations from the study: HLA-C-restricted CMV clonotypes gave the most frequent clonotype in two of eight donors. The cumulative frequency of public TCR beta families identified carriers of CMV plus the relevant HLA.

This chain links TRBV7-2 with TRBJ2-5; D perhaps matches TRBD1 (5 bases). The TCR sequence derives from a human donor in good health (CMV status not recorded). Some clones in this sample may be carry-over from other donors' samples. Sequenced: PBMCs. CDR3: CASSPNLRRGRDETQYF. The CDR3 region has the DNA TGTGCCAGCAGCCCAAACCTTCGAAGGGGCAGGGATGAGACCCAGTACTTC.